This T cell receptor beta chain was sequenced in a study of human T cells and chemical hapten exposure. Study-level information: Skin on the upper inner arm, about 2 cm by about 2 cm in size, was sensitized with 2% DPC. Diphenylcyclopropenone doses were given weekly to the scalps of patients across the approximately 24-week study. Patch tests of 0.01% DPC on the upper back were read at 6 days.

Regarding the study as a whole: TCRs exceeding 1 in 1000 frequency stayed unchanged with DPC sensitization.

As for time point: patch test 3, about 24 weeks after DPC sensitization. Treatment: therapeutic diphenylcyclopropenone sensitization with weekly scalp DPC. This clonotype was observed many times. The antigen remains unidentified. CDR3 size: 14 residues. CDR1 is SQVTM and CDR2 is ANQGSEA in the germline V gene. The V segment lost 4 bases and the J segment 5 bases; nucleotides outside the gene matches: 10. MiXCR was run by TCRdb on the RACE reads, yielding one entry per CDR3 protein. The profile covers more than 70,000 distinct CDR3 sequences, with 11% appearing a single time and 0.85% to 1.2% taken by the ten largest.

V usage is TRBV29-1 and J usage is TRBJ2-7; 8 nucleotides agree with TRBD2. The receptor was derived from a woman aged 30 to 39 with alopecia areata. Some clones in this sample may be carry-over from other donors' samples. The sample in question was whole blood, obtained in connection with sensitization to the hapten diphenylcyclopropenone (DPC). CDR3 nucleotide sequence: TGCAGCGTTGTGGCTGAGCGGGAGAACAACGAGCAGTACTTC. As protein: CSVVAERENNEQYF.